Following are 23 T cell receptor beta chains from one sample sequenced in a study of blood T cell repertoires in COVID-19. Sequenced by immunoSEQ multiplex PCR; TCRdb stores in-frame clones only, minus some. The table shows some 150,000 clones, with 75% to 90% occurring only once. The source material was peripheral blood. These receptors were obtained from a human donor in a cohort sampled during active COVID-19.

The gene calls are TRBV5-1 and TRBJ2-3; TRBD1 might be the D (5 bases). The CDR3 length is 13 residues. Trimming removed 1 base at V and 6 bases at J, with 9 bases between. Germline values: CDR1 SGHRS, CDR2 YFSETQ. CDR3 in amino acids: CASSLRGSDTQYF. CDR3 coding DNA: TGCGCCAGCAGCTTGAGGGGAAGCGATACGCAGTATTTT.

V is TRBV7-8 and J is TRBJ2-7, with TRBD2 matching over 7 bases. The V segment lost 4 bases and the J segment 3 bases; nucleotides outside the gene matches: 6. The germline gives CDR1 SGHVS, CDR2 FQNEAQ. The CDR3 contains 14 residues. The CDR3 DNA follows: TGTGCCAGCAGCTCGGGGAGGGAACTCTACGAGCAGTACTTC. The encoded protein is CASSSGRELYEQYF.

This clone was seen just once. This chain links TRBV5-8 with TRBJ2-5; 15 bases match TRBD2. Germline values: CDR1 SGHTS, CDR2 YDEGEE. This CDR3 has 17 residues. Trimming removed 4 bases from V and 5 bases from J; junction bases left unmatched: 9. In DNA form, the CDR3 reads TGTGCCAGCAGCGCCGGACTAGCGGGAGGGGAGTGGGAGACCCAGTACTTC. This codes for CASSAGLAGGEWETQYF.

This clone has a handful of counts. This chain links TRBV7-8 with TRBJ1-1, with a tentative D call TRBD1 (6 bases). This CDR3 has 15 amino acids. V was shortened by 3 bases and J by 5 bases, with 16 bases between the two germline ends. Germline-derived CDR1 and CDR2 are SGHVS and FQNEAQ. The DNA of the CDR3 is TGTGCCAGCAGCTTCAAAGGGGGTTTTGGGACTGAAGCTTTCTTT. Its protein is CASSFKGGFGTEAFF.

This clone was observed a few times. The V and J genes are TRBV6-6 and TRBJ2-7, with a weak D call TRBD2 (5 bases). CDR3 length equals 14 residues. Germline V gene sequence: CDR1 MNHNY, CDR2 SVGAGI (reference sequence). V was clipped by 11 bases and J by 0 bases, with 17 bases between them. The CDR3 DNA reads TGTGCCGCCAAGGAGGCGCAGAACTCCTACGAGCAGTACTTC. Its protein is CAAKEAQNSYEQYF.

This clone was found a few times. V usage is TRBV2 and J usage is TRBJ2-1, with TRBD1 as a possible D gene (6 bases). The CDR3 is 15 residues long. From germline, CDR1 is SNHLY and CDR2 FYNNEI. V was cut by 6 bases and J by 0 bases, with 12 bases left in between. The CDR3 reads CASRKTGSSYNEQFF. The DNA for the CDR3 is TGTGCCAGCAGGAAAACAGGGAGCTCCTACAATGAGCAGTTCTTC.

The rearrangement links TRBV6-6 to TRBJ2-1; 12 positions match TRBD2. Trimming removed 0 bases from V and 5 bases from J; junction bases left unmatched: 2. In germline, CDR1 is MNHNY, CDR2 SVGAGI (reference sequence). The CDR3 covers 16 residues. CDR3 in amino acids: CASSYSGTSGHNEQFF. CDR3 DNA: TGTGCCAGCAGTTACTCTGGGACTAGCGGGCACAATGAGCAGTTCTTC.

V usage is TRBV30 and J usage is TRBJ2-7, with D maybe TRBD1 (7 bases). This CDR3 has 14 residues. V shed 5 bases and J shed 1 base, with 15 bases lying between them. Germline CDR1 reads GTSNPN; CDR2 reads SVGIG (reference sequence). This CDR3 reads CAWGGGLSSYEQYF. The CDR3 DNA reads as TGTGCCTGGGGAGGGGGCCTTTCGTCCTACGAGCAGTACTTC.

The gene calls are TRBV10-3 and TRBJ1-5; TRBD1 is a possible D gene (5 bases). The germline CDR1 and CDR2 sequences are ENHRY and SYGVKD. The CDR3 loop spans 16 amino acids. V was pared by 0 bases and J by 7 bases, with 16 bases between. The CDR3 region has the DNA TGTGCCATCAGTGAGTCGGGACGAGGAGCGGGACAGCCCCAGCATTTT. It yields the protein CAISESGRGAGQPQHF.

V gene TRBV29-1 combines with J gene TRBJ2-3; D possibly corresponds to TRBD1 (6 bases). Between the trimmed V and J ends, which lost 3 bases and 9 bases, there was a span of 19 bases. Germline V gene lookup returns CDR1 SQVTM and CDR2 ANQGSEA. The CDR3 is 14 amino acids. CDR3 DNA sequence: TGCAGCGTTGACGAAAAAGCAGGGGCACCCACGCAGTATTTT. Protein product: CSVDEKAGAPTQYF.

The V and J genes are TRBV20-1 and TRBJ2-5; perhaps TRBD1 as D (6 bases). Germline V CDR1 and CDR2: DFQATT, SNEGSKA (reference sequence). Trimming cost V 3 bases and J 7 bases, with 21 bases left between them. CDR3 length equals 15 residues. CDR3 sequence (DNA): TGCAGTGCTAGTGGTCGAGGTGGGATAGGGGGGACCCAGTACTTC. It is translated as CSASGRGGIGGTQYF.

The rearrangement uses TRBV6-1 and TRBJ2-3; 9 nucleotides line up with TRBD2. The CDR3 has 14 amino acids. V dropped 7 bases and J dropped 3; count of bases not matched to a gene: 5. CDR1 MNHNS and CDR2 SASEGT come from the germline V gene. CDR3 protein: CASMLSGSTDTQYF. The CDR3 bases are TGTGCCAGCATGCTTAGCGGGAGTACAGATACGCAGTATTTT.

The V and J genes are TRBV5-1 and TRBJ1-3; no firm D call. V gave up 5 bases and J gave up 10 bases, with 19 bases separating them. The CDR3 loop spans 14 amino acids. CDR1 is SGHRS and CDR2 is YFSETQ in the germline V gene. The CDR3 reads CASSLAPEEETIYF. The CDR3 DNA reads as TGCGCCAGCAGTTTAGCCCCCGAAGAGGAGACCATATATTTT.

CDR3 nucleotides: TGTGCCAGCAGCCGACTAGTCAATAGCAATCAGCCCCAGCATTTT. This sequence encodes CASSRLVNSNQPQHF. This chain uses TRBV5-5 with TRBJ1-5; D gene ambiguous. The CDR3 contains 15 residues. Trimming took 4 bases from V and 0 from J, leaving 11 bases between them. CDR1 is SGHKS, CDR2 YYEKEE, per germline (reference sequence).

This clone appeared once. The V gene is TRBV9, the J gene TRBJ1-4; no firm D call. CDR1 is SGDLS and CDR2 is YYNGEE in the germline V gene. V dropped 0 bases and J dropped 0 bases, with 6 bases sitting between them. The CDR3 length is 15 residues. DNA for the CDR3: TGTGCCAGCAGCGTAGACCCGGCAACTAATGAAAAACTGTTTTTT. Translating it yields CASSVDPATNEKLFF.

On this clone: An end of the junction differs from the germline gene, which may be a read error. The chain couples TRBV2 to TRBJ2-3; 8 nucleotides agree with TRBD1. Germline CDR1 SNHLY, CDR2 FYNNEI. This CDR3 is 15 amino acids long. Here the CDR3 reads CASREGTGPTDTQYF. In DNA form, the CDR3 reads TGTGCCAGCAGAGAAGGGACAGGACCGACAGATACGCAGTATTTT.

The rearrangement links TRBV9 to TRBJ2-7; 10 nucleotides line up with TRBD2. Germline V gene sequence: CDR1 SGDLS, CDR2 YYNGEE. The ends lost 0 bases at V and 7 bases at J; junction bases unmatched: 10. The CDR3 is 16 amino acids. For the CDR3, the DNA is TGTGCCAGCAGCGTAGATTCCGGGGTAGCGGGAGGAGAGCAGTACTTC. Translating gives CASSVDSGVAGGEQYF.

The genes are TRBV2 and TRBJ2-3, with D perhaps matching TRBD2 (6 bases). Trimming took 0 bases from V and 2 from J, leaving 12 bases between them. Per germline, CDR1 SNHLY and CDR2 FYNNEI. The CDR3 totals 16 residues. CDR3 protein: CASSEALAGLTDTQYF. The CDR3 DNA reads TGTGCCAGCAGTGAAGCGCTTGCGGGACTCACAGATACGCAGTATTTT.

CDR3 protein: CASSIYRGNQPQHF. Written as DNA, the CDR3 is TGTGCCAGTAGTATTTACAGGGGGAATCAGCCCCAGCATTTT. The chain recombines TRBV19 with TRBJ1-5, with 8 nucleotides matching TRBD1. The germline CDR1 and CDR2 sequences are LNHDA and SQIVND (reference sequence). This CDR3 region has 14 residues. Trimming at V came to 3 bases and at J to 4 bases, leaving 2 bases not matched to a gene.

The CDR3 here is CASSPGQVAYNEQFF. The CDR3 region has the DNA TGTGCCAGCAGTCCCGGACAGGTTGCGTACAATGAGCAGTTCTTC. The chain links TRBV2 to TRBJ2-1, with 7 positions matching TRBD1. This CDR3 is 15 amino acids long. Germline trimming cut 5 bases from V and 4 bases from J; bases unmatched to any gene: 8. Germline loops: CDR1 SNHLY, CDR2 FYNNEI.

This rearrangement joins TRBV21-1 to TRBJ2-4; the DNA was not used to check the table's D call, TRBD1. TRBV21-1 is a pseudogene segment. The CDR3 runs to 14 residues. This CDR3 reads CASSKGQGVNIQYF. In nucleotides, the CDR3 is TGTGCCAGCAGCAAAGGACAGGGTGTGAACATTCAGTACTTC.

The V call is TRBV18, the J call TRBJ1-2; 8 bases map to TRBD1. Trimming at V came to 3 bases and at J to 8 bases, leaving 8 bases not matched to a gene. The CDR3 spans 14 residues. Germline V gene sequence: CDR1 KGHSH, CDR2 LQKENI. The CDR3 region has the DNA TGTGCCAGCTCACCGGACAGGGATCAGGGAGGCTACACCTTC. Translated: CASSPDRDQGGYTF.

This CDR3 is CASRGGVLDNEQFF. The CDR3 nucleotides are TGTGCCTCACGAGGGGGAGTACTTGACAATGAGCAGTTCTTC. The rearrangement joins TRBV30 to TRBJ2-1; tentatively, D is TRBD1 (6 bases). The V gene's germline CDR1 is GTSNPN and CDR2 SVGIG (reference sequence). The CDR3 is 14 amino acids. Trimming left V 7 bases short and J 5 bases short, with 18 bases between.